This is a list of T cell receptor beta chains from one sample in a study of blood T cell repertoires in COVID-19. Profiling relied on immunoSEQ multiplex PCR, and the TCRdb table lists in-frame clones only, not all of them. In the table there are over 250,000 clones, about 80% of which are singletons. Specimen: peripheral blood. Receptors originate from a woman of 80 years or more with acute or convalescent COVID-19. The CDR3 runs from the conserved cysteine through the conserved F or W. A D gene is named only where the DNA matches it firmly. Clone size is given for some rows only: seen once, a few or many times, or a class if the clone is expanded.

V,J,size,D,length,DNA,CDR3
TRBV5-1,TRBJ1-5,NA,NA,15,TGCGCCAGCAGCTTGTCAGGGGCGCGTGTCCAGCCCCAGCATTTT,CASSLSGARVQPQHF
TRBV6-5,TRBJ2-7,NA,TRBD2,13,TGTGCCAGCAGAGGACTAGACGGGTACGAGCAGTACTTC,CASRGLDGYEQYF
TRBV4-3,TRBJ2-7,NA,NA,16,TGCGCCAGCAGCCAAGATTACACAGGGCCCTCCTACGAGCAGTACTTC,CASSQDYTGPSYEQYF
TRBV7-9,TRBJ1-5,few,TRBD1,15,TGTGCCAGCAGCTTTGGGACAGGGATCAATCAGCCCCAGCATTTT,CASSFGTGINQPQHF
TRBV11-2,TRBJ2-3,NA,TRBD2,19,TGTGCCAGCAGCTTAGAGGCGGGGGGGGCTCCATCTAGCACAGATACGCAGTATTTT,CASSLEAGGAPSSTDTQYF
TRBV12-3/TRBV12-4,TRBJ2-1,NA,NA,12,TGTGCCAGCAGTAGGACTGGGAATGAGCAGTTCTTC,CASSRTGNEQFF
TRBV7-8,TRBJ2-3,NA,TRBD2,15,TGTGCCAGCAGCCAAAACGCGGGGGGTACAGATACGCAGTATTTT,CASSQNAGGTDTQYF
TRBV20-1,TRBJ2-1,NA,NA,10,TGCAGTGGAGGGAACAATGAGCAGTTCTTC,CSGGNNEQFF
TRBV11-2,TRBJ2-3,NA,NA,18,TGTGCCAGCAGCTTTAACAACAGGGGACTCCTTAGCACAGATACGCAGTATTTT,CASSFNNRGLLSTDTQYF
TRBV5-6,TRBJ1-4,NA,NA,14,TGTGCCAGCAGCTTTAGGGGGATTAATGAAAAACTGTTTTTT,CASSFRGINEKLFF
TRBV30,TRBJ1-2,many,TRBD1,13,TGTGCCTGGAGTGTACAGGGGTTTCATGGCTACACCTTC,CAWSVQGFHGYTF
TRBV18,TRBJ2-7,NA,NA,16,TGTGCCAGCTCACCCGATCTGCTTACAGGGCCCTACGAGCAGTACTTC,CASSPDLLTGPYEQYF
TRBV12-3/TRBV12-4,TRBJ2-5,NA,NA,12,TGTGCCAGCAGTTTACAGGGGGAGACCCAGTACTTC,CASSLQGETQYF
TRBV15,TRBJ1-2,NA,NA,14,TGTGCCACCAGCAGAGATGGGACAACCTATGGCTACACCTTC,CATSRDGTTYGYTF
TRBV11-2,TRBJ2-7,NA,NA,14,TGTGCCAGCAGCTTATTGGGGGGTTCCTACGAGCAGTACTTC,CASSLLGGSYEQYF
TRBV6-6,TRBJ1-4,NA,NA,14,TGTGCCAGCAGGGGGGCAGCAACTAATGAAAAACTGTTTTTT,CASRGAATNEKLFF
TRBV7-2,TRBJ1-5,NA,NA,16,TGTGCCAGCAGCTTAGCTCTGGGGCCCCCAGGCGGGCCCCAGCATTTT,CASSLALGPPGGPQHF
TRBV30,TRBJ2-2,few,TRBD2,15,TGTGCCTGGAGTCTTAGCGGGAGGGACACCGGGGAGCTGTTTTTT,CAWSLSGRDTGELFF
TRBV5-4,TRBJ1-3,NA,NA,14,TGTGCCAGCAGCTTGGCGGGGTCCGGAAACACCATATATTTT,CASSLAGSGNTIYF
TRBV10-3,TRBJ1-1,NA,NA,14,TGTGCCATCAGTGAGAGGGGGAGGGAGACTGAAGCTTTCTTT,CAISERGRETEAFF
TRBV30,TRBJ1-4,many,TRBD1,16,TGTGCCTGGAGTCGGGGTAGGGGGCTATCTAATGAAAAACTGTTTTTT,CAWSRGRGLSNEKLFF
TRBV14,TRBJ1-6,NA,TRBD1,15,TGTGCCAGCAGCCTTGGGACAGGGGGCAGGTCACCCCTCCACTTT,CASSLGTGGRSPLHF
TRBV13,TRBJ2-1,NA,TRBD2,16,TGTGCCAGCAGCTTTCTGGGACTAGCGGAGTACAATGAGCAGTTCTTC,CASSFLGLAEYNEQFF
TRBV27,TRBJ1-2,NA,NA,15,TGTGCCAGCAGTTTATCGTACGGAGCGAACTATGGCTACACCTTC,CASSLSYGANYGYTF
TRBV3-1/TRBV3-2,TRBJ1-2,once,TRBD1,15,TGTGCCAGCAGCCAATCGAGGGGGCTTAACTATGGCTACACCTTC,CASSQSRGLNYGYTF
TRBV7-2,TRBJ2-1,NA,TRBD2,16,TGTGCCAGCAGCAGGCGTAGCGGGAGGCCCAACGCTGAGCAGTTCTTC,CASSRRSGRPNAEQFF
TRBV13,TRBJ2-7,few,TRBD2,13,TGTGCCAGCAGCTTAGATCGGGAGGGCGAGCAGTACTTC,CASSLDREGEQYF
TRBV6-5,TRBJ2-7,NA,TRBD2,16,TGTGCCAGCAGTTACGGGGCTAGCGGGGGGGCCTACGAGCAGTACTTC,CASSYGASGGAYEQYF
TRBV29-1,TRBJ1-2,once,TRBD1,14,TGCAGCGTTGACCGGACAGGGGTCGACTATGGCTACACCTTC,CSVDRTGVDYGYTF
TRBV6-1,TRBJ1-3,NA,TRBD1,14,TGTGCCAGCAGGGCAGGGGGCTTTGGAAACACCATATATTTT,CASRAGGFGNTIYF
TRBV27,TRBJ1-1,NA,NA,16,TGTGCCAGCAGTATCCTCGTGCGGGGGGCGAAAACTGAAGCTTTCTTT,CASSILVRGAKTEAFF
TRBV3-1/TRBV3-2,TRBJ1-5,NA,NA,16,TGTGCCAGCAGCCAAGGGTCCAGACTAGATAATCAGCCCCAGCATTTT,CASSQGSRLDNQPQHF
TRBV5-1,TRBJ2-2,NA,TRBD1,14,TGCGCCAGCAGCCGACAGGGGAACACCGGGGAGCTGTTTTTT,CASSRQGNTGELFF